These 12 T cell receptor beta chains were sequenced from one sample in a study of cytomegalovirus exposure and HLA in healthy donors. This PCR relied on a set of 60 Vbeta primers and 13 Jbeta primers. Produced via immunoSEQ multiplex PCR; TCRdb's table is partial and in-frame only. This sample has 200,000 or so clones, with more than 65% found just once. Sequencing was performed on PBMCs. The receptors derive from a woman aged 25 to 45 in good health and CMV-seropositive.

The V and J genes are TRBV6-1 and TRBJ1-2; the D gene is possibly TRBD1 (5 bases). Germline-derived CDR1 and CDR2 are MNHNS and SASEGT. There are 13 residues in the CDR3. Trimming pared 5 bases from V and 7 bases from J, leaving 14 bases between. The CDR3 here is CASSTGVGLGYTF. In nucleotides, the CDR3 is TGTGCCAGCAGTACGGGGGTCGGCCTTGGCTACACCTTC.

V and J are TRBV7-2 and TRBJ1-2; D is possibly TRBD1 (5 bases). The germline V gene encodes CDR1 SGHTA and CDR2 FQGNSA. Trimming pared 3 bases from V and 0 bases from J, leaving 5 bases between. The CDR3 spans 13 residues. Here the CDR3 reads CASSFRANYGYTF. In DNA, the CDR3 is TGTGCCAGCAGCTTCAGGGCTAACTATGGCTACACCTTC.

This sequence joins TRBV5-1 and TRBJ2-2; D not resolved. The V gene lost 1 base and the J gene lost 5 bases, with 9 bases spanning the gap. CDR1 is SGHRS, CDR2 YFSETQ, per germline. This CDR3 is 14 amino acids long. CDR3 residues: CASSLCSITGELFF. DNA of the CDR3: TGCGCCAGCAGCTTGTGTAGCATAACCGGGGAGCTGTTTTTT.

The CDR3 DNA sequence: TGTGCCAGCAGTGGCAGTCCCTACGAGCAGTACTTC. Protein sequence: CASSGSPYEQYF. The chain joins TRBV6-1 to TRBJ2-7, with D hard to call. Germline CDR1 is MNHNS and CDR2 is SASEGT. The CDR3 totals 12 residues. Trimming removed 4 bases from V and 2 bases from J, with 6 bases in between.

This clone appeared a few times. This rearrangement joins TRBV27 to TRBJ1-2, with TRBD1 as a possible D gene (5 bases). Looked up from germline, CDR1 is MNHEY and CDR2 is SMNVEV (reference sequence). The CDR3 length is 13 residues. Trimming pared 1 base from V and 10 bases from J, leaving 13 bases between. The CDR3 nucleotides are TGTGCCAGCAGTTTATGGGGAGGGGCTATCTACACCTTC. It encodes CASSLWGGAIYTF.

V and J are TRBV9 and TRBJ1-2, with D perhaps TRBD1 (5 bases). Germline V gene lookup returns CDR1 SGDLS and CDR2 YYNGEE. CDR3 length: 15 amino acids. Deletions cut 5 bases from V and 6 bases from J, with 20 bases between. CDR3 sequence reads: CASSSPQGLLDGYTF. For the CDR3, the DNA is TGTGCCAGCAGTTCCCCCCAGGGCCTTCTAGATGGCTACACCTTC.

The chain couples TRBV13 to TRBJ2-2; D perhaps matches TRBD2 (5 bases). CDR3 length: 13 residues. V lost 5 bases and J 7 bases, leaving 11 bases between the germline ends. CDR1 is PRHDT and CDR2 is FYEKMQ in the germline V gene (reference sequence). CDR3 nucleotides: TGTGCCAGCAGCACACTAGTACACGGGGAGCTGTTTTTT. Encoded protein: CASSTLVHGELFF.

This sequence joins TRBV6-5 and TRBJ2-5; 12 bases line up with TRBD2. The J call may be wrong; the DNA end is better matched by TRBJ2-7. Germline CDR1 MNHEY, CDR2 SVGAGI. CDR3 length: 15 residues. The CDR3 DNA follows: TGTGCCAGCAGTTTAACTAGCGGGGGGAGAAACGAGCAGTACTTC. Translated, it gives CASSLTSGGRNEQYF.

V gene TRBV7-2 combines with J gene TRBJ2-7, with 9 bases aligning to TRBD2. Germline V lookup: CDR1 SGHTA, CDR2 FQGNSA. The V segment lost 4 bases and the J segment 3 bases; nucleotides outside the gene matches: 10. The CDR3 is made up of 16 amino acids. The CDR3 here is CASSSDLGLAGYEQYF. CDR3 sequence (DNA): TGTGCCAGCAGCTCCGACCTGGGACTAGCTGGCTACGAGCAGTACTTC.

The chain is built from TRBV5-1 and TRBJ1-4; D perhaps matches TRBD1 (6 bases). V lost 1 base and J 8 bases, leaving 12 bases between the germline ends. CDR3 length: 14 amino acids. Germline-derived CDR1 and CDR2 are SGHRS and YFSETQ. This chain's CDR3 is CASSLQGGVEKLFF. In DNA form, the CDR3 reads TGCGCCAGCAGCTTGCAAGGGGGAGTAGAAAAACTGTTTTTT. The variable domain in full, with the rest retrieved from reference TRBV5-1 and TRBJ1-4, is KAGVTQTPRYLIKTRGQQVTLSCSPISGHRSVSWYQQTPGQGLQFLFEYFSETQRNKGNFPGRFSGRQFSNSRSEMNVSTLELGDSALYLCASSLQGGVEKLFFGSGTQLSVL.

This sequence joins TRBV7-2 and TRBJ2-7; D may be TRBD1 (5 bases). This CDR3 contains 13 residues. Germline V CDR1 and CDR2: SGHTA, FQGNSA. The V end was cut by 2 bases, the J end by 4 bases, with 9 bases between. The CDR3 protein is CASSLTQGYEQYF. CDR3 bases: TGTGCCAGCAGCTTAACCCAGGGTTACGAGCAGTACTTC.

The V call is TRBV7-9, the J call TRBJ1-5, with a possible D match to TRBD1 (6 bases). From germline, CDR1 is SEHNR and CDR2 FQNEAQ (reference sequence). Trimming pared 4 bases from V and 4 bases from J, leaving 11 bases between. CDR3 length: 14 residues. The CDR3, as DNA: TGTGCCAGCAGCTCAGACAGGCAAAATCAGCCCCAGCATTTT. Translated: CASSSDRQNQPQHF.